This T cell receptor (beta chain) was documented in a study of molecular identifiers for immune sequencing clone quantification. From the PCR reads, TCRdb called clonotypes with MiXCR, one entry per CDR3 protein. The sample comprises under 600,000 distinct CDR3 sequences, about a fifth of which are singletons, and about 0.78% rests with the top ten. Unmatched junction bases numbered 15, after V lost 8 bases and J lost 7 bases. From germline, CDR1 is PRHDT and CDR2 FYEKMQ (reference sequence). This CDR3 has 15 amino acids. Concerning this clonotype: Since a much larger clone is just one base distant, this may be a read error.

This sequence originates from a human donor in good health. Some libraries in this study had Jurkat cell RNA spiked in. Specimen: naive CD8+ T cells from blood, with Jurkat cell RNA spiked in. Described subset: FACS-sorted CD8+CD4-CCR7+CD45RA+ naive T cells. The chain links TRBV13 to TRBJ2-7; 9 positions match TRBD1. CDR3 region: CASGLSDRGPVEQYF. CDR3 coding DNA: TGTGCCAGCGGGCTTTCGGACAGGGGCCCAGTGGAGCAGTACTTC.